This TCR beta chain was recorded in a study of cytomegalovirus exposure and HLA in healthy donors. General study findings and limits: Association with HLA alleles at 0.05 false discovery rate was found for roughly 17,000 TCR beta sequences in a later analysis. For cytomegalovirus status, the classifier reportedly gave diagnoses with high specificity and sensitivity.

This clone is medium-sized in the sample. Its target is not known. The CDR3 sequence is 14 residues long. Germline V lookup: CDR1 SGHAT, CDR2 FQNNGV. V was pared by 2 bases and J by 5 bases, with 12 bases between. PCR used 60 Vbeta primers and 13 Jbeta primers. Sequenced by immunoSEQ multiplex PCR; TCRdb stores in-frame clones only, minus some. This sample has some 170,000 clones, with 70% to 85% found just once. V usage is TRBV11-2 and J usage is TRBJ1-2; D gene ambiguous. The sequence derives from a man between 40 and 49 years old in good health and CMV-seronegative. Specimen: PBMCs. The CDR3 region is CASSLPRWAYGYTF. The CDR3 region has the DNA TGTGCCAGCAGCTTACCCCGTTGGGCGTATGGCTACACCTTC.